These T cell receptor beta chains were read from a single sample in a study of T cells in Graves' hyperthyroidism and ophthalmopathy. TCRdb passed the multiplex PCR reads through MiXCR, listing each CDR3 protein once. Among over 500,000 distinct CDR3 sequences listed, roughly 15% were seen once. Sequenced sample: blood. These receptors came from a woman aged 40 to 55 with Graves' hyperthyroidism. CDR3s include the opening cysteine and the closing phenylalanine or tryptophan. D genes are given only for firm matches. Clone size is stated in some rows and not others, as once, few, many or a class when expanded.

j_gene	abundance	v_gene	d_gene	CDR3nt	CDR3aa
TRBJ1-5	many	TRBV28	TRBD1	TGTGCCAGCAGTTTGGGGACAGGTACTCAGCCCCAGCATTTT	CASSLGTGTQPQHF
TRBJ2-1	NA	TRBV19	TRBD1	TGTGCCAGTAGTTTCGCGACAGGGAGTTTCTCCTACAATGAGCAGTTCTTC	CASSFATGSFSYNEQFF
TRBJ1-4	many	TRBV6-1	NA	TGTGCCAGCAGGCTTTCCCCAGCAACTAATGAAAAACTGTTTTTT	CASRLSPATNEKLFF
TRBJ1-5	few	TRBV9	NA	TGTGCCAGCAGCCCGTATGGGGAGTTTGGAAATCAGCCCCAGCATTTT	CASSPYGEFGNQPQHF
TRBJ2-3	once	TRBV20-1	TRBD2	TGCAGTGCTAGACTAGCGGGAGTGAGCACAGATACGCAGTATTTT	CSARLAGVSTDTQYF
TRBJ1-5	NA	TRBV10-2	NA	TGCGCCAGCACGGGTAGGGAGGGTTACAATCAGCCCCAGCATTTT	CASTGREGYNQPQHF
TRBJ2-7	many	TRBV20-1	TRBD1	TGCAGTGCTCCCACAGGGGCCGGCTACGAGCAGTACTTC	CSAPTGAGYEQYF
TRBJ1-1	NA	TRBV20-1	NA	TGCAGTGCTAGAGAACAGACGAACACTGGAGCTTTCTTC	CSAREQTNTGAFF
TRBJ2-7	few	TRBV28	NA	TGTGCCAGCAGTAGGTCAGGCCCCCGTAACTACGAGCAGTACTTC	CASSRSGPRNYEQYF
TRBJ2-3	NA	TRBV10-3	TRBD2	TGTGCCATCAGTTGGGGGGGTTCCACAGATACGCAGTATTTT	CAISWGGSTDTQYF
TRBJ2-1	NA	TRBV5-6	TRBD2	TGTGCCAGCAGCTTGTGGCTAGCGGGAGGTGTTGAGCAGTTCTTC	CASSLWLAGGVEQFF
TRBJ2-2	NA	TRBV6-5	NA	TGTGCCAGCAGTTACTCGTTCCAAAAAAACACCGGGGAGCTGTTTTTT	CASSYSFQKNTGELFF
TRBJ2-1	NA	TRBV20-1	TRBD2	TGCAGTGCTAGGCTAGCGGGGAACAATGAGCAGTTCTTC	CSARLAGNNEQFF
TRBJ1-5	many	TRBV24-1	NA	TGTGCCACCAGTGATCGGGCAGGTGGGAATCAGCCCCAGCATTTT	CATSDRAGGNQPQHF
TRBJ1-5	few	TRBV18	NA	TGTGCCAGCTCGCGGGGGCCAGGGGATCAGCCCCAGCATTTT	CASSRGPGDQPQHF
TRBJ2-5	NA	TRBV7-2	TRBD2	TGTGCCAGCAGCCGATCTAGCGGGAGTTGGGAGACCCAGTACTTC	CASSRSSGSWETQYF
TRBJ1-1	many	TRBV28	TRBD1	TGTGCCAGCAGTCAGCAGGGGGCTCGGGGCACTGAAGCTTTCTTT	CASSQQGARGTEAFF
TRBJ2-7	NA	TRBV20-1	NA	TGCAGTGCTAGACAACCTATTACCTACGAGCAGTACTTC	CSARQPITYEQYF
TRBJ1-5	many	TRBV27	NA	TGTGCCAGCGGGAACAGGGAAAGCAATCAGCCCCAGCATTTT	CASGNRESNQPQHF
TRBJ1-3	NA	TRBV6-4	NA	TGTGCCAGCACCCGGAACCTACGGCGGAGAAACACCATATATTTT	CASTRNLRRRNTIYF
TRBJ1-2	NA	TRBV4-1	TRBD1	TGCGCCAGCAGCCAAGCCAGGGGGATAGATGGCTACACCTTC	CASSQARGIDGYTF
TRBJ1-2	NA	TRBV5-1	NA	TGCGCCAGCAGCTTCGATCCTATCTATGGCTACACCTTC	CASSFDPIYGYTF
TRBJ1-6	many	TRBV3-1	NA	TGTGCCAGCAGCCAAGAGGGGGTAGTATTATCACCCCTCCACTTT	CASSQEGVVLSPLHF
TRBJ2-5	many	TRBV12-3/TRBV12-4	NA	TGTGCCAGCAAAGAAGTCGGCAGGCAAGAGACCCAGTACTTC	CASKEVGRQETQYF
TRBJ2-7	NA	TRBV28	TRBD1	TGTGCCAGCAGCCAGAGGGACAGGGACAGGCAGTACTTC	CASSQRDRDRQYF
TRBJ1-4	many	TRBV7-8	TRBD1	TGTGCCAGCAGCTTAGGGGCAGGGGGTAATGAAAAACTGTTTTTT	CASSLGAGGNEKLFF
TRBJ2-2	few	TRBV7-8	TRBD1	TGTGCCAGCAGCGTAGACAGGGTTATCTTAAACACCGGGGAGCTGTTTTTT	CASSVDRVILNTGELFF
TRBJ1-1	many	TRBV11-2	NA	TGTGCCAGCAGCTTAGAGGGCAGGGCCACTGAAGCTTTCTTT	CASSLEGRATEAFF
TRBJ2-5	few	TRBV10-3	NA	TGTGCCATCAGTGCCGGTATTGGGGGGCAAGAGACCCAGTACTTC	CAISAGIGGQETQYF
TRBJ1-1	many	TRBV5-1	NA	TGCGCCAGCAGCCCGGGACACGGAACTGAAGCTTTCTTT	CASSPGHGTEAFF
TRBJ2-1	many	TRBV2	TRBD1	TGTGCCAGCACCAGGGGACAGCCCAATGAGCAGTTCTTC	CASTRGQPNEQFF
TRBJ2-7	many	TRBV6-2/TRBV6-3	TRBD2	TGTGCCAGCAGTTACGCCGGGACTACGTCCGAGCAGTACTTC	CASSYAGTTSEQYF
TRBJ1-1	NA	TRBV20-1	TRBD1	TGCAGTGCTAGAGATCAGGCCCCGAAGGACAGCGACAGGGGCACTGAAGCTTTCTTT	CSARDQAPKDSDRGTEAFF
TRBJ1-1	many	TRBV3-1	TRBD1	TGTGCCAGCAGCCAAACGACAGGGAGGGGTGGGGCTGAAGCTTTCTTT	CASSQTTGRGGAEAFF
TRBJ1-4	many	TRBV5-1	NA	TGCGCCAGCAGTCCCGGGGGGGGGCCTAATGAAAAACTGTTTTTT	CASSPGGGPNEKLFF
TRBJ2-5	many	TRBV18	NA	TGTGCCAGCTCACGAGGGAAGCTAGAGACCCAGTACTTC	CASSRGKLETQYF
TRBJ1-3	NA	TRBV12-3/TRBV12-4	NA	TGTGCCAGCAGTGACCTTACGGGCACTGGAAACACCATATATTTT	CASSDLTGTGNTIYF
TRBJ2-1	few	TRBV10-3	NA	TGTGCCATCAGTGTACAGCCTAATGAGCAGTTCTTC	CAISVQPNEQFF
TRBJ1-2	NA	TRBV20-1	NA	TGCAGTGCTTCTAAGACGGATACTGGCTACACCTTC	CSASKTDTGYTF
TRBJ2-3	NA	TRBV29-1	NA	TGCAGCGGACTCCACTCCACAGATACGCAGTATTTT	CSGLHSTDTQYF
TRBJ2-1	many	TRBV6-1	TRBD1	TGTGCCAGCAGGGGACAGGGGAGGGATGAGCAGTTCTTC	CASRGQGRDEQFF
TRBJ2-1	many	TRBV3-1	TRBD1	TGTGCCAGCAGCCGGACGGACAGGGGGATATACAATGAGCAGTTCTTC	CASSRTDRGIYNEQFF